The 27 T cell receptor beta chains given below trace back to one sample, sequenced in a study of PD-L1 blockade in urothelial cancer. Indicated time point: peripheral blood 6 weeks after treatment start. Assay used: immunoSEQ multiplex PCR; TCRdb lists only in-frame clones, some missing. This repertoire shows around 19,000 clones, over 75% found once; its top ten account for over 1.5%. Sequencing was performed on PBMCs, taken around atezolizumab (anti-PD-L1) treatment. The receptor source for this set is a man aged 50 or older with urothelial cancer.

In this sample, this clone turned up a few times. This chain connects TRBV4-2 to TRBJ2-2; D call uncertain. Per the germline V gene, CDR1 is LGHNA and CDR2 is YNFKEQ. This CDR3 spans 11 amino acids. V lost 2 bases and J lost 8, with 3 bases in between. The CDR3 DNA is TGTGCCAGCAGCCAATCTGGGGAGCTGTTTTTT. It translates to CASSQSGELFF.

The V and J genes are TRBV7-8 and TRBJ1-1; 8 positions agree with TRBD1. The junction had 6 bases not matched to a gene; V was cut back by 1 base and J by 5 bases. CDR1 is SGHVS and CDR2 is FQNEAQ in the germline V gene. This CDR3 has 15 amino acids. CDR3 amino acids: CASSLGNRGRTEAFF. For the CDR3, the DNA is TGTGCCAGCAGCTTAGGAAACAGGGGGAGAACTGAAGCTTTCTTT. Full variable domain (remainder filled in from reference TRBV7-8 and TRBJ1-1): GAGVSQSPRYKVAKRGQDVALRCDPISGHVSLFWYQQALGQGPEFLTYFQNEAQLDKSGLPSDRFFAERPEGSVSTLKIQRTQQEDSAVYLCASSLGNRGRTEAFFGQGTRLTVV.

V gene TRBV6-1 combines with J gene TRBJ1-5; possible D gene TRBD1, 6 bases. CDR3 size: 14 residues. The V gene lost 8 bases and the J gene lost 6 bases, with 17 bases spanning the gap. Germline CDR1 and CDR2: MNHNS and SASEGT. Here the CDR3 DNA reads TGTGCCAGCGATCAGGGGTCCCTGGCTCAGCCCCAGCATTTT. Translated: CASDQGSLAQPQHF.

V gene TRBV5-1 combines with J gene TRBJ2-3; 10 bases align to TRBD2. In germline, CDR1 is SGHRS, CDR2 YFSETQ. Losses at the gene ends were 5 bases for V and 1 base for J; bases not matched to a gene: 4. The CDR3 is 15 amino acids. The CDR3, as DNA: TGCGCCAGCAGTTCCGGGACTAGCGGCACAGATACGCAGTATTTT. Amino acids: CASSSGTSGTDTQYF.

V gene TRBV30 combines with J gene TRBJ2-7, with D possibly matching TRBD1 (5 bases). Looked up from germline, CDR1 is GTSNPN and CDR2 is SVGIG (reference sequence). This CDR3 is 13 amino acids long. V was cut by 5 bases and J by 0 bases, with 11 bases left in between. CDR3 bases: TGTGCCTGGTCTTACACAGGCTCCTACGAGCAGTACTTC. The encoded protein is CAWSYTGSYEQYF.

This chain uses TRBV28 with TRBJ1-1, with TRBD1 matching over 7 bases. The V gene end was trimmed by 5 bases and the J gene end by 9 bases; junction bases not matched to a gene: 6. The CDR3 is 12 residues long. The germline V gene encodes CDR1 MDHEN and CDR2 SYDVKM. The CDR3 here is CASSPRTGKAFF. The CDR3 nucleotides read TGTGCCAGCAGTCCACGGACAGGCAAAGCTTTCTTT.

The rearrangement uses TRBV19 and TRBJ2-6, with 8 bases that match TRBD1. V lost 7 bases and J lost 2; bases outside the gene matches: 16. This CDR3 region has 19 residues. Germline CDR1 and CDR2: LNHDA and SQIVND (reference sequence). The CDR3 DNA sequence: TGTGCCAGTACCGGGCTCCGAGGACAGGGAACAACTGGGGCCAACGTCCTGACTTTC. Amino acids: CASTGLRGQGTTGANVLTF.

The CDR3 region is CASSLGSGMNTEAFF. CDR3 in DNA: TGCGCCAGCAGCTTGGGATCAGGAATGAACACTGAAGCTTTCTTT. The rearrangement joins TRBV5-1 to TRBJ1-1, with no clear D. The CDR3 has 15 residues. Germline loops: CDR1 SGHRS, CDR2 YFSETQ. V was pared by 0 bases and J by 0 bases, with 9 bases between.

This sequence joins TRBV2 and TRBJ2-2; TRBD2 matches 8 bases. The CDR3 spans 14 residues. Per germline, CDR1 SNHLY and CDR2 FYNNEI. The junction had 11 bases not matched to a gene; V was cut back by 8 bases and J by 9 bases. CDR3 nucleotides: TGTGCCAGCGCCATCGCCGGGGGGGGCCGGGAGCTGTTTTTT. Translated: CASAIAGGGRELFF. Looking up the rest from reference TRBV2 and TRBJ2-2 gives the full variable domain: EPEVTQTPSHQVTQMGQEVILRCVPISNHLYFYWYRQILGQKVEFLVSFYNNEISEKSEIFDDQFSVERPDGSNFTLKIRSTKLEDSAMYFCASAIAGGGRELFFGEGSRLTVL.

This chain uses TRBV19 with TRBJ2-1, with 7 bases matching TRBD1. Germline V gives CDR1 LNHDA, CDR2 SQIVND (reference sequence). This CDR3 contains 16 residues. V lost 5 bases to trimming and J lost 0 bases; unmatched junction nucleotides: 7. The CDR3 DNA reads as TGTGCCAGTAGTCCCGGGTCAGGGGGCTCCTACAATGAGCAGTTCTTC. This codes for CASSPGSGGSYNEQFF. Supplemented by reference TRBV19 and TRBJ2-1, the full variable domain reads DGGITQSPKYLFRKEGQNVTLSCEQNLNHDAMYWYRQDPGQGLRLIYYSQIVNDFQKGDIAEGYSVSREKKESFPLTVTSAQKNPTAFYLCASSPGSGGSYNEQFFGPGTRLTVL.

This clone was found once. This rearrangement joins TRBV28 to TRBJ2-2, with D possibly TRBD1 on 6 matching bases. Trimming left V 8 bases short and J 5 bases short, with 12 bases between. The germline CDR1 and CDR2 sequences are MDHEN and SYDVKM. The CDR3 runs 13 residues. The chain's CDR3 is CASRDTRTGELFF. DNA of the CDR3: TGTGCCAGCCGGGACACGAGAACCGGGGAGCTGTTTTTT. The entire variable domain, with the rest obtained from reference TRBV28 and TRBJ2-2, is as follows: DVKVTQSSRYLVKRTGEKVFLECVQDMDHENMFWYRQDPGLGLRLIYFSYDVKMKEKGDIPEGYSVSREKKERFSLILESASTNQTSMYLCASRDTRTGELFFGEGSRLTVL.

This clone was found a few times. V gene TRBV14 combines with J gene TRBJ1-4; 10 nucleotides agree with TRBD1. Trimming cost V 1 base and J 5 bases; bases outside gene matches: 4. Per germline, CDR1 SGHDN and CDR2 FVKESK. The CDR3 contains 16 residues. CDR3 residues: CASSQARGQGNEKLFF. DNA for the CDR3: TGTGCCAGCAGCCAAGCTCGGGGACAGGGGAATGAAAAACTGTTTTTT.

This chain uses TRBV5-6 with TRBJ2-1, with D possibly TRBD2 on 6 matching bases. Per the germline V gene, CDR1 is SGHDT and CDR2 is YYEEEE. The ends were cut back, 6 bases at V and 2 bases at J, with 18 bases in the middle. The CDR3 loop spans 16 amino acids. CDR3: CASTMTWGETYNEQFF. CDR3 bases: TGTGCCAGCACCATGACTTGGGGGGAGACCTACAATGAGCAGTTCTTC. The full variable domain, its missing parts supplied by reference TRBV5-6 and TRBJ2-1, is DAGVTQSPTHLIKTRGQQVTLRCSPKSGHDTVSWYQQALGQGPQFIFQYYEEEERQRGNFPDRFSGHQFPNYSSELNVNALLLGDSALYLCASTMTWGETYNEQFFGPGTRLTVL.

The chain links TRBV6-1 to TRBJ2-2; no reliable D call. The V and J ends lost 6 bases and 6 bases respectively, with 11 bases between them. The CDR3 length is 13 residues. Germline CDR1 MNHNS, CDR2 SASEGT. CDR3 nucleotide sequence: TGTGCCAGCAGGGCCCGGGTGGCCGGGGAGCTGTTTTTT. Its protein is CASRARVAGELFF.

CDR3 protein: CASRQGDGNQPQHF. The CDR3 coding sequence is TGTGCCAGCAGGCAGGGGGACGGCAATCAGCCCCAGCATTTT. The chain joins TRBV2 to TRBJ1-5; 7 nucleotides align to TRBD1. Germline V gene data show CDR1 as SNHLY and CDR2 as FYNNEI. This CDR3 region has 14 residues. The ends lost 6 bases at V and 2 bases at J; junction bases unmatched: 4.

The chain joins TRBV18 to TRBJ2-7, with D perhaps TRBD2 (6 bases). The V end was cut by 4 bases, the J end by 6 bases, with 22 bases between. CDR1 is KGHSH and CDR2 is LQKENI in the germline V gene. CDR3 length equals 16 residues. The DNA of the CDR3 is TGTGCCAGCTCACAGGAGGGTCAGGTGGCTTGGTCCGAGCAGTACGTC. Amino acid sequence: CASSQEGQVAWSEQYV.

The V and J genes are TRBV30 and TRBJ1-1; 7 nucleotides agree with TRBD1. CDR3 length equals 12 residues. Germline V lookup: CDR1 GTSNPN, CDR2 SVGIG (reference sequence). After removal of 0 bases from V and 11 bases from J, the junction contained 6 bases not matched to a gene. This CDR3 reads CAWSVLDRAAFF. In DNA, the CDR3 is TGTGCCTGGAGTGTCTTAGACAGGGCGGCTTTCTTT.

This chain connects TRBV7-8 to TRBJ2-3, with 14 bases aligning to TRBD2. Losses at the gene ends were 3 bases for V and 4 bases for J; bases not matched to a gene: 3. Germline V gene sequence: CDR1 SGHVS, CDR2 FQNEAQ. This CDR3 comprises 16 residues. The CDR3 is CASSFGTSGGSDTQYF. The DNA of the CDR3 is TGTGCCAGCAGCTTCGGGACTAGCGGGGGTTCAGATACGCAGTATTTT.

The V gene is TRBV5-1, the J gene TRBJ1-1, with 11 bases lining up with TRBD1. The V segment lost 3 bases and the J segment 3 bases; nucleotides outside the gene matches: 4. The CDR3 sequence is 15 residues long. CDR1 is SGHRS and CDR2 is YFSETQ in the germline V gene. In DNA form, the CDR3 reads TGCGCCAGCAGCTCTGGACAGGGGGCGTACACTGAAGCTTTCTTT. It specifies CASSSGQGAYTEAFF.

V is TRBV5-6 and J is TRBJ2-3, with D tentatively TRBD2 (6 bases). V shed 3 bases and J shed 1 base, with 9 bases lying between them. The germline V gene encodes CDR1 SGHDT and CDR2 YYEEEE. The CDR3 extends over 14 amino acids. CDR3 coding DNA: TGTGCCAGCAGCTGGCGGGGTGGCACAGATACGCAGTATTTT. Translation: CASSWRGGTDTQYF. The full variable domain, in which reference TRBV5-6 and TRBJ2-3 provide the parts outside the CDR3, is DAGVTQSPTHLIKTRGQQVTLRCSPKSGHDTVSWYQQALGQGPQFIFQYYEEEERQRGNFPDRFSGHQFPNYSSELNVNALLLGDSALYLCASSWRGGTDTQYFGPGTRLTVL.

This CDR3 reads CASCRGNTEAFF. The CDR3 DNA reads TGTGCCAGTTGCCGGGGGAACACTGAAGCTTTCTTT. The chain has TRBV19 and TRBJ1-1; D gene uncertain. The CDR3 has 12 residues. Trimming pared 8 bases from V and 1 base from J, leaving 8 bases between. Germline loops: CDR1 LNHDA, CDR2 SQIVND (reference sequence).

By share of the sample, this clone is medium-sized. The rearrangement links TRBV11-2 to TRBJ2-1, with D tentatively TRBD2 (5 bases). Germline V lookup: CDR1 SGHAT, CDR2 FQNNGV. Trimming shortened V by 5 bases and J by 8 bases, and 19 bases separated the two germline ends. The CDR3 loop spans 15 amino acids. CDR3 in DNA: TGTGCCAGCAGCCCCTCGGTTCCAATTAGCGATGAGCAGTTCTTC. Its translation: CASSPSVPISDEQFF.

The chain couples TRBV5-5 to TRBJ1-5, with TRBD1 matching 9 bases. Germline loops: CDR1 SGHKS, CDR2 YYEKEE (reference sequence). The trim removed 3 bases at V and 8 bases at J, leaving 9 bases unmatched. This CDR3 region has 15 residues. As DNA, the CDR3 is TGTGCCAGCAGCTGGGACAGGGCCAGAGGAGAGCCCCAGCATTTT. It translates to CASSWDRARGEPQHF.

The chain combines TRBV29-1 with TRBJ2-1, with 9 positions matching TRBD2. This CDR3 spans 12 amino acids. The V gene end was trimmed by 8 bases and the J gene end by 4 bases; junction bases not matched to a gene: 3. Germline lookup yields CDR1 SQVTM and CDR2 ANQGSEA. The CDR3 nucleotides read TGCAGCTCCAGCGGGGGGTACAATGAGCAGTTCTTC. This codes for CSSSGGYNEQFF.

The J gene is TRBJ1-2, the V gene TRBV5-1, with 9 positions matching TRBD1. Germline values: CDR1 SGHRS, CDR2 YFSETQ. V trimming: 7 bases; J trimming: 8 bases; junction bases outside the gene matches: 18. This CDR3 spans 16 amino acids. The CDR3 reads CASSGTGNGGIRGYTF. CDR3 DNA sequence: TGCGCCAGCTCCGGGACAGGGAACGGTGGGATAAGGGGCTACACCTTC.

The CDR3 DNA follows: TGTGCCAGCAGTCTAAAACGACAGGGGGCTACTGAAGCTTTCTTT. Its translation: CASSLKRQGATEAFF. The V and J genes are TRBV2 and TRBJ1-1, with 10 bases lining up with TRBD1. The J segment lost 5 bases and the V segment lost 5 bases, leaving 8 bases of the junction unmatched. There are 15 residues in the CDR3. Germline-derived CDR1 and CDR2 are SNHLY and FYNNEI.

This chain joins TRBV18 and TRBJ1-1; D perhaps matches TRBD1 (5 bases). CDR3 length equals 15 residues. V was trimmed by 3 bases and J by 0 bases, leaving 11 bases between them. Germline V gene sequence: CDR1 KGHSH, CDR2 LQKENI. The CDR3 region is CASSPREGLNTEAFF. CDR3 in DNA: TGTGCCAGCTCACCCAGGGAGGGGTTGAACACTGAAGCTTTCTTT.